The clone carrying this T cell receptor (beta chain) came up once. Its target is unknown. These data belong to a study of OX40 agonist ivuxolimab in advanced cancers. The wider study: The mean age was roughly 60 years, ranging from about 23 to 79, with 65% to 85% of participants male. Antecedent anti-PD-1, anti-PD-L1 or anti-CTLA-4 therapy was permissible, with roughly 40% having received some. In three patients, partial responses were observed, one with hepatocellular carcinoma and two with cutaneous melanoma. General study results and limits: In the 0.1 to 3.0 mg/kg range, CD4+ and CD8+ blood T cells had expanded clonally by week 6.

TCRdb's copy holds only in-frame clones and misses some; the assay was immunoSEQ multiplex PCR. The repertoire holds under 140,000 clones, with approximately 89% as singletons. The V gene's germline CDR1 is SEHNR and CDR2 FQNEAQ (reference sequence). V was trimmed by 3 bases and J by 0 bases, leaving 9 bases between them. The CDR3 spans 15 residues. Sequencing was performed on CD4+ or CD8+ T cells sorted from blood, taken in a trial of the OX40 agonist ivuxolimab. This sequence joins TRBV7-9 and TRBJ1-5; D unresolved. This clonotype originated in an adult with an advanced solid tumor such as melanoma, head and neck, liver or kidney cancer. CDR3 sequence (DNA): TGTGCCAGCAGCTTGACGGAAGATAGCAATCAGCCCCAGCATTTT. This codes for CASSLTEDSNQPQHF.